A selection of T cell receptor beta chains follows, all from one sample in a study of blood T cell repertoires in COVID-19. Assay: immunoSEQ multiplex PCR; the TCRdb copy retains only in-frame clones and omits some. The repertoire holds 19,000 or so clones, with about 89% as singletons. What was sequenced was peripheral blood. These receptors were taken from a man aged 70-80 years with active COVID-19. Both conserved end residues are part of each CDR3. The order of the fields is CDR3 length, V gene, CDR3 protein.

12	TRBV11-2	CASGRRSETQYF
13	TRBV30	CAWSSLGSAPQHF
15	TRBV10-2	CASRTSGGAGETQYF
16	TRBV18	CASSQTVPEGNQPQHF
11	TRBV20-1	CSARVSGTQYF
14	TRBV3-1/TRBV3-2	CASSQESRGVGYTF
18	TRBV25-1	CASSAPTGEEYSKNIQYF
11	TRBV12-3/TRBV12-4	CASTLRGAQYF
20	TRBV15	CATSRDRGRGTSGPTDTQYF
14	TRBV6-5	CASSTALLDRALFF
16	TRBV6-6	CASSYRPQRGMDEQYF
12	TRBV12-3/TRBV12-4	CASSPGPYGYTF
13	TRBV3-1/TRBV3-2	CASSHSQGTEAFF
13	TRBV12-3/TRBV12-4	CASSSARVAEAFF